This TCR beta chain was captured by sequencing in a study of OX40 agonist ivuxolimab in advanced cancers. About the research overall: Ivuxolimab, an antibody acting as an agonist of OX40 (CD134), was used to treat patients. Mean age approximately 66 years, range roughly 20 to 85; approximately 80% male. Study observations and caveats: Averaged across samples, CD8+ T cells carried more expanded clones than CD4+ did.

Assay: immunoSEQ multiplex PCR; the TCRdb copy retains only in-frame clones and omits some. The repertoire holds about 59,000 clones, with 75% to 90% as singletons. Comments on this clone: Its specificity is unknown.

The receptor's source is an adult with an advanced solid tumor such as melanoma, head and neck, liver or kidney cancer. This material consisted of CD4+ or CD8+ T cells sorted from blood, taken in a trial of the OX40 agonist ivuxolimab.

This chain's CDR3 is CASTGPVITQYF. CDR3 nucleotide sequence: TGTGCCAGCACCGGGCCGGTGATTACGCAGTATTTT. This chain connects TRBV7-8 to TRBJ2-3, with D unresolved. In germline, CDR1 is SGHVS, CDR2 FQNEAQ. V was clipped by 7 bases and J by 8 bases, with 13 bases between them. CDR3 length: 12 residues.